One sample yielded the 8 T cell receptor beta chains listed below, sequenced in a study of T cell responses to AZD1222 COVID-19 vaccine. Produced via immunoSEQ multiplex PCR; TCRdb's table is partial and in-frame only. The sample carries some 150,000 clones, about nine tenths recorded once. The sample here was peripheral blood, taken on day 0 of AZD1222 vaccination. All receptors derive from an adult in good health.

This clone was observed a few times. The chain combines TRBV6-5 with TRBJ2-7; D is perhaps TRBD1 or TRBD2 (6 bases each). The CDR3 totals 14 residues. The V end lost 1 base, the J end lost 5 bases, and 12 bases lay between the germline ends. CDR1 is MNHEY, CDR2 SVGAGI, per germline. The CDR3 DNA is TGTGCCAGCAGTTACTTGGGGGGCTGGAACGAGCAGTACTTC. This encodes CASSYLGGWNEQYF.

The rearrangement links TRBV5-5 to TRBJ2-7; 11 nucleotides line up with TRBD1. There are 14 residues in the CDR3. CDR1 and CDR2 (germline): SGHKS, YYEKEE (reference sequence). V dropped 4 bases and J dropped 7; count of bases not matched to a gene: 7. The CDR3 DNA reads TGTGCCAGCAGCAAGGACAGGGGGCTCTGGGAGCAGTACTTC. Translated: CASSKDRGLWEQYF.

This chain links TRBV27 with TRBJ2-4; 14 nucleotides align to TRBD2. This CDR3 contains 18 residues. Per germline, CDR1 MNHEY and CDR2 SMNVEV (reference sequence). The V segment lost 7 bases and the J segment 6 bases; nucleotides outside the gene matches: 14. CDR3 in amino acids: CASNVPGLAGDVGNIQYF. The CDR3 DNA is TGTGCCAGCAACGTTCCGGGACTAGCGGGAGATGTCGGAAACATTCAGTACTTC.

The CDR3 DNA follows: TGTGCCAGCAGCCCCGGATTTGGGGGACAGGGAGGAAACACCATATATTTT. Protein: CASSPGFGGQGGNTIYF. This chain connects TRBV7-2 to TRBJ1-3; TRBD1 matches at 9 bases. The CDR3 has 17 amino acids. Germline V gene lookup returns CDR1 SGHTA and CDR2 FQGNSA. Trimming at V came to 5 bases and at J to 4 bases, leaving 12 bases not matched to a gene.

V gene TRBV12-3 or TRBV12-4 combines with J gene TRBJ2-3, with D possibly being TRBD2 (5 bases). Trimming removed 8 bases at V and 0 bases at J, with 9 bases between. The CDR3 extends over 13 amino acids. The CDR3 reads CASGRTSTDTQYF. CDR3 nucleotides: TGTGCCAGCGGAAGGACTAGCACAGATACGCAGTATTTT.

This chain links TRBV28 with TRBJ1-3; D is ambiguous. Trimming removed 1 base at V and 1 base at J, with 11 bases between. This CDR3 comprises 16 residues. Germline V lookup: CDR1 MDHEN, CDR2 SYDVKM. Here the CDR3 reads CASSLSGIVSGNTIYF. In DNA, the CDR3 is TGTGCCAGCAGTTTATCTGGCATAGTTTCTGGAAACACCATATATTTT.

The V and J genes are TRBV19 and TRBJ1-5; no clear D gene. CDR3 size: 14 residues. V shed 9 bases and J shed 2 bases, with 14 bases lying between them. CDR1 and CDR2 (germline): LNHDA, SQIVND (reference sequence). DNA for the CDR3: TGTGCCAGCTCTATCGGTATCGGCAATCAGCCCCAGCATTTT. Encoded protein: CASSIGIGNQPQHF.

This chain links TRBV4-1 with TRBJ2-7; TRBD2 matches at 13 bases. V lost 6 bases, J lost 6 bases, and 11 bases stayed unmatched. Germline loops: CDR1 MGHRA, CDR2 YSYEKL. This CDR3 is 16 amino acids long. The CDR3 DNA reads TGCGCCAGCAGGGAAGGACTAGCGGGAGAATCGCGCGAGCAGTACTTC. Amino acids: CASREGLAGESREQYF.